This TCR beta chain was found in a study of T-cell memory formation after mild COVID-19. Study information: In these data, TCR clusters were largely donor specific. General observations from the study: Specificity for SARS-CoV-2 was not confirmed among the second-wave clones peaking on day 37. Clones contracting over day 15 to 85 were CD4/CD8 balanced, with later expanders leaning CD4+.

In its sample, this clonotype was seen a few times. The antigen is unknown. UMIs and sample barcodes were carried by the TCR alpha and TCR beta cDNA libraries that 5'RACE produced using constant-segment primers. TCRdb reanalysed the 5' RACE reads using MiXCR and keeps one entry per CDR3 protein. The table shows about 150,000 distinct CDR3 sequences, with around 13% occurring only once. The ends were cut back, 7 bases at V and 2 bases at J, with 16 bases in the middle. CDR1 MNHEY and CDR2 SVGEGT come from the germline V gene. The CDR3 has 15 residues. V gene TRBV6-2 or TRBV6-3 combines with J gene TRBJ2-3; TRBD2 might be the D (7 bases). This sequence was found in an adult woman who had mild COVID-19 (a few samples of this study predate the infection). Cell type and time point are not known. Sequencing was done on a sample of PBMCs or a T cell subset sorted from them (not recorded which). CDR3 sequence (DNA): TGTGCCAGCACCCTGGAGGGGGGGCCCACAGATACGCAGTATTTT. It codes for CASTLEGGPTDTQYF.